This TCR beta chain comes out of a study of cytomegalovirus exposure and HLA in healthy donors (dated by TCRdb to about 2017). Regarding the research as a whole: According to an earlier analysis of a few hundred of the donors, about 180 million T cells yielded 100 million or so unique TCR beta sequences and approximately 300 Gb of sequence data. The study aimed to test whether cataloging public T cell receptors could reveal signatures of past pathogen exposure. Four or five DR-DQ haplotypes were handled as single units for association and clustering because linkage in the cohort was strong. The number of typed donors differed by locus: roughly 629-640 for A, B, C, DRB1 and DQB1; approximately 520 for DQA1; about 600 for DPA1; and around 470 for DPB1. Besides the first cohort of more than 650 subjects, a separate validation cohort made up of about 120 different subjects was used. An early release covering around 630 HLA-typed donors comprised 250 to 350 gigabases of sequencing data and tens of millions of unique TCR sequences. The T cell repertoires of 670 or so subjects were profiled by immunosequencing and related to cytomegalovirus serostatus. The genetic ancestry cluster associated with self-reported Caucasian donors included around 76% of the roughly 400 genotyped donors. The later analysis used no new phenotypic data to find candidate immune exposures, relying instead on TCR beta sequences and their occurrence across donors. A later genetic analysis used genome-wide SNP genotypes for about 65% of the 666 donors, treating that subset as a discovery cohort. To decide whether each TCR beta V gene segment behaved as functional or pseudogenic, an earlier analysis of nearly 600 of the donors relied on high-throughput TCR beta sequencing. Alongside the repertoire data, information on donor age, sex, ethnicity and CMV serostatus was compiled. Every repertoire in the discovery cohort had been generated on one and the same sequencing platform. The study combined high-throughput TCR immunosequencing, statistical association of individual TCRs with disease status, and machine learning to predict cytomegalovirus infection status. In a later analysis, previously published TCR beta repertoires from fewer than 750 donors were re-analyzed and high-resolution HLA genotyping was added so that TCR occurrence patterns could be studied. Among approximately 370 genotyped donors of the cohort, an average of roughly 230,000 unique TCR beta nucleotide sequences was sequenced per donor, of which 15% to 20% were non-productive. HLA typing covered class I and class II loci at four-digit resolution. Study-level results and caveats: In a later analysis, more than 15,000 TCR beta sequences were associated with specific HLA alleles at a false discovery rate of 0.05. In a later analysis, TCR association rates were found to vary across HLA loci, with the most associated TCRs seen for DRB1 alleles and the fewest for HLA-C alleles. The classifier was reported to diagnose cytomegalovirus status with high specificity and sensitivity in both the original cohort and the validation cohort. Because HLA typing was unavailable for some donors at each locus, only the typed subset was used in association tests. Linkage disequilibrium might explain the correlated functional status among segregating V segments, but an unknown experimental factor could not be excluded. Some IMGT-functional V segments, including TRBV6-2 and TRBV6-3, could not be distinguished by the 87-base-pair reads and were therefore excluded. The study gave a list of roughly 150 TCR beta chains associated with cytomegalovirus. The earlier analysis of approximately 540 of the donors excluded some 15 rarely observed V segments, including chromosome 9 orphons, because counts were too low. A later genetic analysis reported fewer N-insertions in productive TCRs among donors in an Asian-associated ancestry cluster than the roughly 620-donor mean. Most TCR sequences were observed very rarely across donors, whereas some public TCRs were present in many individuals. V-gene and J-gene trimming of TCR beta chains was associated with a missense DCLRE1C variant in a later genetic analysis, and the association was replicated in an independent cohort. According to the authors, the approach could potentially be generalized to other disease states and immunological phenotypes. Presence/absence analyses assumed roughly uniform sequencing depth across donors, an assumption that may not hold. In a later analysis, most CMV-associated TCR beta chains were found to appear HLA-restricted, with HLA associations seemingly driven largely by CMV exposure. A further reported finding was that TCR beta sequences accurately predicted the HLA-A and HLA-B alleles for most subjects in the first cohort. When HLA alleles, especially DR and DQ, strongly co-occurred, attributing TCR associations to individual alleles was difficult. Three of the identified cytomegalovirus-associated TCR beta chains were confirmed in vitro to be specific for cytomegalovirus antigens. An earlier analysis of approximately 600 of the donors showed that most TCR beta V segments appeared in productive rearrangements either about 87% or about 30% of the time, which broadly matched IMGT annotations. According to a later analysis, parvovirus B19, influenza, CMV and Epstein-Barr virus appeared linked to several top co-occurrence clusters. A cluster of highly shared sequence variants was judged likely to be a technical artifact of the sequencing pipeline. This cohort had only TCR beta chains sequenced, and the lack of alpha or paired-chain data limited which features could be detected. Compared with equally common non-associated chains, HLA-associated TCR beta chains in a later analysis were more clonally expanded and had lower generation probabilities. For the cohort, immune exposure information was limited to CMV serostatus.

The cohort consisted of approximately 670 healthy bone marrow donors. At the time of sampling, all cohort members were nominally healthy, though unrecorded immune exposures were likely present. The donor was CMV seropositive and was included in the group of almost 300 seropositive cohort members. A peripheral blood sample was collected from each donor, and TCR beta sequencing was performed on peripheral blood mononuclear cells. The Qiagen DNeasy Blood Extraction Kit was used to extract genomic DNA from the blood cell samples. About this clone: The antigen it recognizes is unknown. Per-base quality was not reported, and no clone a single base away is much larger than it.

The method behind the library was the immunoSEQ multiplex PCR assay. The multiplex PCR relied on a mix of 60 forward primers for TCR Vbeta segments and 13 reverse primers for TCR Jbeta segments. A multiplex PCR assay on genomic DNA amplified the CDR3 region of rearranged TCR beta genes. Amplified TCR beta libraries were sequenced as 87-base-pair reads on the Illumina HiSeq System. On the authors' methods: Across the 670 or so repertoires, a later analysis counted some 80 million unique TCR beta chains, approximately 10 million of which were shared by at least two donors. Raw reads were error-corrected and collapsed into unique sequences by a nearest-neighbor algorithm in which closely related sequences were merged to remove PCR and sequencing errors. To assign V, D and J gene segments, CDR3 sequences were aligned to IMGT reference sequences. For a sequence to be retained, a match of at least six nucleotides was required to both a V gene segment and a J gene segment. Rearrangements were called productive when the CDR3 lacked stop codons and stayed in frame with V and J; all others were non-productive. Following IMGT convention, CDR3 was defined as the stretch from the second conserved V-encoded cysteine to the conserved J-encoded phenylalanine. In an earlier analysis of roughly 580 of the donors, sequences lacking an unambiguous match to a single V gene segment were excluded. In an earlier analysis of 587 of the donors, a V segment was called functional when productive rearrangements were above 56.7%, and segregating when the standard deviation between donors exceeded 5%. To diagnose cytomegalovirus status from the catalog of TCR beta chain sequences, a statistical classification framework was built. V and J gene assignment, in a later analysis, came from comparing TCR nucleotide sequences with IMGT/GENE-DB human TR gene sequences. A later analysis assigned CDR3 sequences and most-parsimonious VDJ recombination scenarios with the TCRdist pipeline. A later analysis defined each TCR beta chain by its CDR3 amino acid sequence plus V-gene family, and excluded reads lacking a unique V-gene family. As a way to deal with suspected cross-contamination and a sequencing artifact, a later analysis dropped nearly 600 nucleotide sequences that were highly shared and had low generation probability. In a later analysis, a clonal expansion index for each public chain was calculated from normalized within-repertoire ranks of inferred template counts. A later analysis computed generation probabilities with a VDJ recombination model fitted to out-of-frame rearrangements, and checked the results against IGoR. In a later analysis, hypergeometric tests were used to score TCR-TCR, TCR-HLA and TCR-CMV co-occurrence, with a repertoire-size bias correction applied to TCR pairs. In a later analysis, false discovery rates were estimated by permuting HLA or CMV assignments 20 times. In a later analysis, co-occurring TCRs were grouped with DBSCAN, and TCRdist sequence similarity was added when clustering was performed within HLA-allele-positive subsets. Co-occurrence clustering excluded repertoires with fewer than 30,000 or more than 120,000 public chains, plus five with anomalous nucleotide sharing. TCRdb holds this immuneACCESS table with in-frame rearrangements only. Some clones are missing; in checked studies, unresolved V genes explain under half, and the rest has no known cause. V, J and clone size derive from that table, while D and trimming were established from the DNA sequence. A total of about 140,000 clones appear in this sample, under 80% of them only once. The ten largest clonotypes hold around 9.1% of the sample.

V is pared back by 1 base and J by 3 bases, with 10 bases lying between the germline termini. For CDR1 and CDR2, the germline V gene lists SGHAT and FQNNGV. CDR3 length: 14 amino acids, cysteine to phenylalanine. CDR3 DNA only is kept here, 42 bases in frame from base 1. Sequencing was done on a sample of PBMCs. The clonotype was recovered from a woman between 45 and 65 years old in good health and CMV-seropositive. This receptor chain uses TRBV11-2 and TRBJ2-7; no D gene call is confident. The sequenced DNA is TGTGCCAGCAGCTTAGCTGCCAGAAGCTACGAGCAGTACTTC. Its coded protein is CASSLAARSYEQYF.